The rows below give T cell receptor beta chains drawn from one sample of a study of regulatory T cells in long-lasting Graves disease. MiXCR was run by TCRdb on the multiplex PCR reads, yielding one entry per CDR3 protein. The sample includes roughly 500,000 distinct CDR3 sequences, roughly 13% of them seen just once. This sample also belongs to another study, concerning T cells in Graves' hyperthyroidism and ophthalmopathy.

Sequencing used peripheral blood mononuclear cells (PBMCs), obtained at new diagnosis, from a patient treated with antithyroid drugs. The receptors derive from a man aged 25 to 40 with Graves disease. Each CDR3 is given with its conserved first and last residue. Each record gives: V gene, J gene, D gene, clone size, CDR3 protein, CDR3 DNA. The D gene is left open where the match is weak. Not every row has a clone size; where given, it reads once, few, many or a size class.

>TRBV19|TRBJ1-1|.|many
CASREEGVNTEAFF
TGTGCCAGTCGGGAGGAGGGAGTGAACACTGAAGCTTTCTTT
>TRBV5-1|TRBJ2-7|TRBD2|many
CASGPTSGSWEQYF
TGCGCCAGCGGACCGACTAGCGGGAGTTGGGAGCAGTACTTC
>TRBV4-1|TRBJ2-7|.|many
CASSSGTGPSYEQYF
TGCGCCAGCAGCTCTGGCACGGGGCCCTCCTACGAGCAGTACTTC
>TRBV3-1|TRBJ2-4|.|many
CASSRGRTNIQYF
TGTGCCAGCAGCCGGGGGCGGACTAACATTCAGTACTTC
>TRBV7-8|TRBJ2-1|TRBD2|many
CASSPDLAGALYNEQFF
TGTGCCAGCAGCCCGGATCTAGCGGGAGCCCTCTACAATGAGCAGTTCTTC
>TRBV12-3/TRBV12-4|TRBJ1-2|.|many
CASSLVVSPFPIYGYTF
TGTGCCAGCAGTTTAGTCGTCAGCCCATTCCCCATCTATGGCTACACCTTC
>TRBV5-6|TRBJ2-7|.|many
CASSLRGPYEQYF
TGTGCCAGCAGCTTGCGAGGACCCTACGAGCAGTACTTC
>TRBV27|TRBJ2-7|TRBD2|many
CASLAGETGEQYF
TGTGCCAGTTTAGCGGGAGAAACGGGCGAGCAGTACTTC
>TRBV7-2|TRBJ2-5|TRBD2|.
CASSTSGRAETQYF
TGTGCCAGCAGCACTAGCGGGAGGGCGGAGACCCAGTACTTC
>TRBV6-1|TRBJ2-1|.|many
CASSEGRVYNEQFF
TGTGCCAGCAGTGAGGGCAGGGTCTACAATGAGCAGTTCTTC
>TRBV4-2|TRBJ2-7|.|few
CASSQEQGLNEQYF
TGTGCCAGCAGCCAAGAACAGGGCCTCAACGAGCAGTACTTC
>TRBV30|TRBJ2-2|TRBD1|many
CARDRRTGELFF
TGTGCCAGGGACAGGAGAACCGGGGAGCTGTTTTTT
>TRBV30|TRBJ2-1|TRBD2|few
CAWTFRGGEYNEQFF
TGTGCCTGGACCTTTCGGGGGGGAGAATACAATGAGCAGTTCTTC
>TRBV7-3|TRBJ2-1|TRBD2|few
CASSPRLAGGLNNEQFF
TGTGCCAGCAGCCCCCGACTAGCGGGAGGGTTGAACAATGAGCAGTTCTTC
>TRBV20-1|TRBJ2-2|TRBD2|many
CSVGPGLAGGNTGELFF
TGCAGTGTTGGGCCGGGACTAGCGGGAGGGAACACCGGGGAGCTGTTTTTT
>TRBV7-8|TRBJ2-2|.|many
CASSLVPSANTGELFF
TGTGCCAGCAGCTTAGTGCCCTCCGCCAACACCGGGGAGCTGTTTTTT
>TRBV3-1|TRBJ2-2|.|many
CASSPSEGRNTGELFF
TGTGCCAGCAGCCCCAGCGAGGGGAGGAACACCGGGGAGCTGTTTTTT
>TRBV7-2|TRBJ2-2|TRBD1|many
CAGRQGGTGELFF
TGTGCCGGCAGACAGGGCGGTACCGGGGAGCTGTTTTTT
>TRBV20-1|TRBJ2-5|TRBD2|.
CSARGLAGGQETQYF
TGCAGTGCTAGGGGACTAGCGGGAGGTCAAGAGACCCAGTACTTC
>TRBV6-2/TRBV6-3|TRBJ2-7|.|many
CASSVPEGSQEQYF
TGTGCCAGCAGTGTTCCGGAGGGTTCTCAAGAGCAGTACTTC
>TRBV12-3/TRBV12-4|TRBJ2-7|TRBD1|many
CASSRQGKQEQYF
TGTGCCAGCAGCCGACAGGGCAAGCAAGAGCAGTACTTC
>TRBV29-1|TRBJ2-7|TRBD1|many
CSVDDRGQGSYEQYF
TGCAGCGTTGATGACAGGGGTCAGGGCTCCTACGAGCAGTACTTC
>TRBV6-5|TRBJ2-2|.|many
CASSYGAGTGELFF
TGTGCCAGCAGTTATGGAGCTGGGACCGGGGAGCTGTTTTTT
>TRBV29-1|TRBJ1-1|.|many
CSVGPVTEAFF
TGCAGCGTTGGGCCGGTCACTGAAGCTTTCTTT
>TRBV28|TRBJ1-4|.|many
CASISSGEERYEKLFF
TGTGCCAGCATAAGTTCAGGAGAGGAACGCTATGAAAAACTGTTTTTT
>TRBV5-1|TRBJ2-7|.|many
CASSLLFDEQYF
TGCGCCAGCAGCCTACTCTTTGACGAGCAGTACTTC
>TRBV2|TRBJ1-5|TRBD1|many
CASRGQGTYQPQHF
TGTGCCAGCAGAGGACAGGGCACCTATCAGCCCCAGCATTTT
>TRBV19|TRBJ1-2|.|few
CASSNSGNYGYTF
TGTGCCAGTAGTAACTCGGGAAACTATGGCTACACCTTC
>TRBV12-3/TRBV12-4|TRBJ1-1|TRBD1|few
CASSMGQVNAEAFF
TGTGCCAGCAGCATGGGACAGGTTAACGCTGAAGCTTTCTTT